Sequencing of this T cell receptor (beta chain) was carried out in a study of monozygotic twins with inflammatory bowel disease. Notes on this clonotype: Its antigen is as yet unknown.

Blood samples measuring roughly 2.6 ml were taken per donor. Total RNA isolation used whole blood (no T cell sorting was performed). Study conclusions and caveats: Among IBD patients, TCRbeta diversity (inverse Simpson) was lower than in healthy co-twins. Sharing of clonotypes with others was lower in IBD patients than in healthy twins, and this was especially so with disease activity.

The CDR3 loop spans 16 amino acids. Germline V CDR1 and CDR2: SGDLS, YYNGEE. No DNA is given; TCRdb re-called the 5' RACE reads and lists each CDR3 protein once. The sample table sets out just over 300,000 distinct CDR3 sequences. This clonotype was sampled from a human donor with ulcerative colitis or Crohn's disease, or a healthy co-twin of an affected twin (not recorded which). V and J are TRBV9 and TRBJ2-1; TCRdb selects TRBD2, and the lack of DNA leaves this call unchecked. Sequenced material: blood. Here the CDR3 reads CASSPRLSGSHNEQFF.